The source of this TCR beta chain is a study of CD8+CD57+ T cells in acquired aplastic anemia. Looking at the study overall: Across the sorted CD4+ and CD8+ cells, DNA amounts averaged roughly 3 ug. Findings and caveats of the study: Patients had roughly 30 CD8+ CDR3 sequences in common with controls (the shared set).

V was trimmed by 6 bases and J by 0 bases, leaving 19 bases between them. The CDR3 length is 17 residues. Profiling that covered TCR beta VDJ and CDR3 relied on genomic DNA as its template. TCRdb analysed the reads with MiXCR anew, one entry per CDR3 protein. Of 300,000 or so distinct CDR3 sequences in the sample, about 56% were seen once. Ten or more counts support this clonotype. Its antigen is not identified. The gene calls are TRBV12-3 or TRBV12-4 and TRBJ2-3, with a weak D call TRBD1 (6 bases). The sequence came from a human donor with severe aplastic anemia or a healthy control (not recorded which). Material: sorted CD4+, CD8+, or CD8+CD57+ T cells (not recorded which) from PBMCs. The CDR3 DNA reads TGTGCCAGCAGACCTACTCCCGGGACAACTAGCACAGATACGCAGTATTTT. Residues: CASRPTPGTTSTDTQYF.